What follows are 11 T cell receptor beta chains derived from one specimen sequenced in a study of identical twins. TCRdb recomputed calls from the 5' RACE reads with MiXCR, one row per CDR3 protein. Counted here are about 550,000 distinct CDR3 sequences, about a fifth occurring once; the ten biggest clones make up around 0.48%. The same data also went into a second study, on yellow fever vaccine responses in identical twins.

Sequencing input: CD4+ T cells sorted from blood. These receptors were obtained from a young woman in good health.

Only a few counts were recorded for this clonotype. CDR3 coding DNA: TGTGCCAGCAGCTCCCGGACAGGCGCCTCCTACAATGAGCAGTTCTTC. This sequence encodes CASSSRTGASYNEQFF. The V gene is TRBV7-9, the J gene TRBJ2-1, with 7 bases fitting TRBD1. Unmatched junction bases numbered 6, after V lost 4 bases and J lost 0 bases. Germline loops: CDR1 SEHNR, CDR2 FQNEAQ (reference sequence). The CDR3 loop spans 16 amino acids.

A few counts support this clonotype. The chain employs TRBV5-1 and TRBJ1-2; 7 bases map to TRBD1. Looked up from germline, CDR1 is SGHRS and CDR2 is YFSETQ. Unmatched junction bases numbered 3, after V lost 4 bases and J lost 0 bases. The CDR3 sequence is 14 residues long. Here the CDR3 DNA reads TGCGCCAGCAGCCAGGGACAGACTAACTATGGCTACACCTTC. It specifies CASSQGQTNYGYTF.

The chain is built from TRBV2 and TRBJ2-5; TRBD2 is a possible D gene (5 bases). This CDR3 has 13 residues. The V gene lost 7 bases and the J gene lost 5 bases, with 14 bases spanning the gap. Germline V gene lookup returns CDR1 SNHLY and CDR2 FYNNEI. In DNA form, the CDR3 reads TGTGCCAGCAACCTACTAGTGTTCGAGACCCAGTACTTC. Translated: CASNLLVFETQYF.

This clonotype appeared a few times. The rearrangement joins TRBV5-1 to TRBJ2-5; TRBD1 aligns across 9 bases. The length of the CDR3 is 16 residues. CDR1 and CDR2 from the germline V gene are SGHRS and YFSETQ. Trimming at V came to 6 bases and at J to 5 bases, leaving 14 bases not matched to a gene. The CDR3 region has the DNA TGCGCCAGCATTCAGGGACCGACAGGGGGTGTGGAGACCCAGTACTTC. This codes for CASIQGPTGGVETQYF.

The V call is TRBV19, the J call TRBJ2-7; maybe TRBD1 (6 bases). Germline lookup yields CDR1 LNHDA and CDR2 SQIVND (reference sequence). The CDR3 spans 15 residues. Trimming removed 9 bases from V and 1 base from J, with 19 bases in between. The CDR3: CARSKGTIPSYEQYF. CDR3 DNA sequence: TGTGCCAGAAGCAAAGGGACAATACCTTCCTACGAGCAGTACTTC.

This chain uses TRBV27 with TRBJ2-1; the match to TRBD2 covers 8 bases. From germline, CDR1 is MNHEY and CDR2 SMNVEV (reference sequence). Trimming at V came to 3 bases and at J to 7 bases, leaving 8 bases not matched to a gene. This CDR3 comprises 15 residues. This chain's CDR3 is CASSFSGGGLNEQFF. CDR3 sequence (DNA): TGTGCCAGCAGTTTTTCGGGGGGGGGCCTGAATGAGCAGTTCTTC.

The chain carries TRBV5-6 and TRBJ2-7, with unresolved D. The V and J ends lost 4 bases and 1 base respectively, with 12 bases between them. The CDR3 runs 14 residues. Germline assignment: CDR1 SGHDT and CDR2 YYEEEE. The CDR3 coding sequence is TGTGCCAGCAGCGCTCGTTGGGGATCCTACGAGCAGTACGTC. This sequence encodes CASSARWGSYEQYV.

V usage is TRBV2 and J usage is TRBJ2-7; TRBD2 matches 14 bases. J gave up 2 bases and V 7 bases, and 7 bases lay outside the gene matches. The CDR3 sequence is 16 residues long. CDR1 and CDR2 (germline): SNHLY, FYNNEI. CDR3 residues: CASNPGLAGGTYEQYV. CDR3 DNA sequence: TGTGCCAGCAACCCAGGACTAGCGGGGGGAACCTACGAGCAGTACGTC.

The chain links TRBV5-1 to TRBJ2-5; 9 nucleotides agree with TRBD1. With V trimmed by 4 bases and J by 5 bases, 15 bases remained unmatched. This CDR3 has 17 residues. Germline V gene sequence: CDR1 SGHRS, CDR2 YFSETQ. CDR3 residues: CASSPGSGTGLGETQYF. The DNA for the CDR3 is TGCGCCAGCAGCCCTGGAAGCGGGACAGGGCTGGGGGAGACCCAGTACTTC.

Notes on this clonotype: Here the CDR3 omits its conserved ending phenylalanine or tryptophan, so a read error is the likely source. V and J are TRBV19 and TRBJ1-1; 11 bases match TRBD1. Germline CDR1 LNHDA, CDR2 SQIVND (reference sequence). This CDR3 spans 15 amino acids. Losses at the gene ends were 6 bases for V and 4 bases for J; bases not matched to a gene: 7. The CDR3 bases are TGTGCCAGTAGCCTCACCGGGACAGGGGGCACTGAAGCTTTCCTT. Encoded protein: CASSLTGTGGTEAFL.

The rearrangement uses TRBV12-3 or TRBV12-4 and TRBJ2-5; D perhaps matches TRBD1 (6 bases). The V end was cut by 7 bases, the J end by 5 bases, with 11 bases between. This CDR3 comprises 12 residues. CDR3 coding DNA: TGTGCCAGCAAACAGGGATCCGAGACCCAGTACTTC. Translated, it gives CASKQGSETQYF.